The clone carrying this T cell receptor (beta chain) was seen many times. The data stem from a study of blood T cell repertoires in COVID-19. Study processing details: For nucleated cells, counts were estimated from reference gene primer amplification. Profiled with immunoSEQ multiplex PCR; TCRdb holds only in-frame clones, not every one. The DNA was the basis for D and trimming; V, J and clone size are from that table. The sample shows fewer than 500,000 clones, about 80% of them seen only once. Germline V gene lookup returns CDR1 SGHRS and CDR2 YFSETQ. The CDR3 has 17 residues. Germline trimming cut 0 bases from V and 6 bases from J; bases unmatched to any gene: 7.

Material for sequencing was peripheral blood. The TCR originated in a human donor with acute or convalescent COVID-19. The donor label of this sample is uncertain. The chain carries TRBV5-1 and TRBJ2-1; 12 positions match TRBD2. The CDR3 nucleotides read TGCGCCAGCAGCTTGGCGGCTAGCGGGAGGGCCCTCAATGAGCAGTTCTTC. It encodes CASSLAASGRALNEQFF.